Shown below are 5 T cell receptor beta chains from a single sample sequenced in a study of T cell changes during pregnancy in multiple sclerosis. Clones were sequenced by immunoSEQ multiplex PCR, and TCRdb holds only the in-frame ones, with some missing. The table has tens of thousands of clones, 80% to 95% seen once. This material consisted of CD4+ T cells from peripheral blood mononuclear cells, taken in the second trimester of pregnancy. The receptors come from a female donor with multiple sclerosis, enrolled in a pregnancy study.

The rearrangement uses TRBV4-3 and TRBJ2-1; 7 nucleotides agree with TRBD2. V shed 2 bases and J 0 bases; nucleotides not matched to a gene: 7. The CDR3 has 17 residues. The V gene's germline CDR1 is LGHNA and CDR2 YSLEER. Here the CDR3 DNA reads TGCGCCAGCAGCCAACCTAGCGGAATCAGCTCCTACAATGAGCAGTTCTTC. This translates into CASSQPSGISSYNEQFF.

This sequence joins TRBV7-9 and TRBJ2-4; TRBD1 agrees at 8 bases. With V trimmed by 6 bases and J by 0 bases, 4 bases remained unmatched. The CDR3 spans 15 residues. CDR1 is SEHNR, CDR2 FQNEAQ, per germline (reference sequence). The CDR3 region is CASRDRVGAKNIQYF. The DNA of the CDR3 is TGTGCCAGCAGGGACAGGGTAGGAGCCAAAAACATTCAGTACTTC.

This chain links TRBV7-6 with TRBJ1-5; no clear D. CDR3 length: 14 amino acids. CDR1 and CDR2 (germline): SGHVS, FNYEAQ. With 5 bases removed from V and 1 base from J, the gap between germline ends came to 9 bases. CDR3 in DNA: TGTGCCAGCAGCCTGGCGGGGAGCAATCAGCCCCAGCATTTT. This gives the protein CASSLAGSNQPQHF.

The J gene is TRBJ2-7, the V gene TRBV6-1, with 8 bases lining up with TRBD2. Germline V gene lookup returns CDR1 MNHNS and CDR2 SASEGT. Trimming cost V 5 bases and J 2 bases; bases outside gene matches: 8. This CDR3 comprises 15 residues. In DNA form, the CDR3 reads TGTGCCAGCAGTCGAGCGGGGGCCCGCCCCTACGAGCAGTACTTC. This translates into CASSRAGARPYEQYF.

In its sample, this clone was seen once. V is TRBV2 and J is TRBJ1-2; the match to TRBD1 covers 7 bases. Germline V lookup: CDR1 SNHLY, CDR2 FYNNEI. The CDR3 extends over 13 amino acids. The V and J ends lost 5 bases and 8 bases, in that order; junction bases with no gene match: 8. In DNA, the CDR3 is TGTGCCAGCAGTCGGGAGGGGGCAGGGGGCTACACCTTC. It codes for CASSREGAGGYTF.